The 9 T cell receptor beta chains listed next were all sequenced from one sample in a study of blood T cells in healthy people across ages. PCR was performed a second time for about 7 to 11 cycles using a sample-barcoded 5' primer and a J-beta primer mix. TCRdb analysed the 5' RACE reads with MiXCR anew, one entry per CDR3 protein. The sample yields 720,000 or so distinct CDR3 sequences, around 41% seen once. Input material: blood. The receptors originated from a man at least 80 years old in good health.

A note on this clonotype: A clone one base away is much larger, so this may be a read error. The chain uses TRBV28 and TRBJ1-1; D unclear. Trimming shortened V by 2 bases and J by 9 bases, and 10 bases separated the two germline ends. This CDR3 has 12 residues. Looked up from germline, CDR1 is MDHEN and CDR2 is SYDVKM. CDR3 amino acids: CASSLGGCQAFF. CDR3 bases: TGTGCCAGCAGTTTAGGCGGATGTCAAGCTTTCTTT.

The genes are TRBV3-1 and TRBJ1-1; D remains ambiguous. The CDR3 consists of 13 residues. V dropped 4 bases and J dropped 1 base, with 7 bases sitting between them. Germline assignment: CDR1 LGHDT and CDR2 YNNKEL (reference sequence). In DNA, the CDR3 is TGTGCCAGCAGCCCTCAGGCGAACACTGAAGCTTTCTTT. Encoded protein: CASSPQANTEAFF.

This clonotype has only a few counts. The chain is built from TRBV27 and TRBJ2-3; either TRBD1 or TRBD2 may supply D (6 bases each). Deletions cut 9 bases from V and 4 bases from J, with 20 bases between. The CDR3 has 15 amino acids. The germline V gene has CDR1 MNHEY and CDR2 SMNVEV (reference sequence). CDR3 in amino acids: CARGRGERRADTQYF. For the CDR3, the DNA is TGTGCCAGGGGAAGGGGGGAACGCAGGGCAGATACGCAGTATTTT.

The V gene is TRBV28, the J gene TRBJ1-2; 7 positions agree with TRBD1. Per germline, CDR1 MDHEN and CDR2 SYDVKM. CDR3 length: 13 residues. The junction had 8 bases not matched to a gene; V was cut back by 5 bases and J by 8 bases. The CDR3 sequence is CASSRTGGRGYTF. Written as DNA, the CDR3 is TGTGCCAGCAGTAGGACAGGAGGGCGCGGCTACACCTTC.

V and J are TRBV5-6 and TRBJ2-5; D gene ambiguous. V gave up 4 bases and J gave up 4 bases, with 23 bases separating them. Looked up from germline, CDR1 is SGHDT and CDR2 is YYEEEE. The CDR3 spans 17 residues. The DNA for the CDR3 is TGTGCCAGCAGCCTCCCCGGGCGGCGCTCCACGTTAGAGACCCAGTACTTC. It yields the protein CASSLPGRRSTLETQYF.

The V call is TRBV7-2, the J call TRBJ1-1; possible D gene TRBD1, 5 bases. CDR3 size: 16 residues. Deletions cut 2 bases from V and 4 bases from J, with 17 bases between. Per the germline V gene, CDR1 is SGHTA and CDR2 is FQGNSA. DNA of the CDR3: TGTGCCAGCAGCTTATTGGTGAACCCGAGGGGCACTGAAGCTTTCTTT. Its protein is CASSLLVNPRGTEAFF.

The rearrangement joins TRBV9 to TRBJ2-7, with TRBD1 identical over 8 bases. Germline trimming cut 4 bases from V and 6 bases from J; bases unmatched to any gene: 6. Germline V gene data show CDR1 as SGDLS and CDR2 as YYNGEE. The CDR3 sequence is 13 residues long. The CDR3 loop is CASSPDRDREQYF. CDR3 DNA sequence: TGTGCCAGCAGCCCGGACAGGGACCGCGAGCAGTACTTC.

The chain carries TRBV14 and TRBJ1-2; no clear D. V lost 0 bases to trimming and J lost 4 bases, with 9 bases between them. The CDR3 is made up of 14 amino acids. The V gene's germline CDR1 is SGHDN and CDR2 FVKESK. The CDR3 region is CASSQDLAVYGYTF. CDR3 coding DNA: TGTGCCAGCAGCCAAGACCTGGCAGTCTATGGCTACACCTTC. Complete variable domain (other parts from reference TRBV14 and TRBJ1-2): EAGVTQFPSHSVIEKGQTVTLRCDPISGHDNLYWYRRVMGKEIKFLLHFVKESKQDESGMPNNRFLAERTGGTYSTLKVQPAELEDSGVYFCASSQDLAVYGYTFGSGTRLTVV.

The V and J genes are TRBV6-2 or TRBV6-3 and TRBJ2-7; weak D call: TRBD1 (6 bases). The V gene lost 2 bases and the J gene lost 2 bases, with 16 bases spanning the gap. The CDR3 has 16 residues. Germline values: CDR1 MNHEY, CDR2 SVGEGT. The CDR3: CASSYARQGNPYEQYF. The DNA for the CDR3 is TGTGCCAGCAGTTACGCCCGGCAGGGGAACCCCTACGAGCAGTACTTC.